What follows are 21 T cell receptor beta chains derived from one specimen sequenced in a study of T cell repertoires in cytomegalovirus infection. TCRdb re-analysed the reads in MiXCR, keeping a single row per CDR3 protein. Seen here are approximately 990,000 distinct CDR3 sequences, roughly a third observed once, and the top ten hold around 15%. These receptors have no known antigen. Sequences were derived from cultured CD8+ T cells from PBMCs, sampled from culture after CMV antigen stimulation. These receptors were taken from a human donor in good health (CMV status not recorded). Some clones in this sample may be carry-over from other donors' samples.

The chain is built from TRBV4-3 and TRBJ2-5; 7 nucleotides line up with TRBD2. Per the germline V gene, CDR1 is LGHNA and CDR2 is YSLEER. CDR3 size: 17 residues. Trimming at V came to 0 bases and at J to 5 bases, leaving 12 bases not matched to a gene. CDR3: CASSQDLVRGISETQYF. The CDR3 DNA reads TGCGCCAGCAGCCAAGATCTGGTGCGGGGGATCTCGGAGACCCAGTACTTC.

This clonotype appeared many times. CDR3 DNA: TGTGCCAGCAGCTTCCCGGGACAGAGAGTACCGAACACCGGGGAGCTGTTTTTT. Protein: CASSFPGQRVPNTGELFF. The genes are TRBV7-8 and TRBJ2-2, with 7 bases lining up with TRBD1. The CDR3 has 18 residues. From germline, CDR1 is SGHVS and CDR2 FQNEAQ. V lost 3 bases, J lost 0 bases, and 10 bases stayed unmatched.

The V call is TRBV14, the J call TRBJ1-3; D remains unclear. Trimming shortened V by 0 bases and J by 2 bases, and 11 bases separated the two germline ends. The CDR3 totals 16 residues. The germline CDR1 and CDR2 sequences are SGHDN and FVKESK. CDR3 in amino acids: CASSQETRYTGNTIYF. In nucleotides, the CDR3 is TGTGCCAGCAGCCAAGAAACACGCTACACTGGAAACACCATATATTTT. The full variable domain, its missing parts supplied by reference TRBV14 and TRBJ1-3, is EAGVTQFPSHSVIEKGQTVTLRCDPISGHDNLYWYRRVMGKEIKFLLHFVKESKQDESGMPNNRFLAERTGGTYSTLKVQPAELEDSGVYFCASSQETRYTGNTIYFGEGSWLTVV.

A few counts support this clonotype. The rearrangement links TRBV28 to TRBJ2-2; TRBD1 matches 8 bases. CDR1 is MDHEN, CDR2 SYDVKM, per germline. The CDR3 extends over 16 amino acids. V gave up 5 bases and J gave up 4 bases; unmatched junction bases: 9. The CDR3 coding sequence is TGTGCCAGCAGTCCCCCCGGACAGGGTGTCACCGGGGAGCTGTTTTTT. Protein: CASSPPGQGVTGELFF.

CDR3: CASTLGGAEQYF. For the CDR3, the DNA is TGTGCCAGCACCCTAGGTGGGGCCGAGCAGTACTTC. The V and J genes are TRBV7-6 and TRBJ2-7; D possibly corresponds to TRBD1 (5 bases). V dropped 7 bases and J dropped 6 bases, with 13 bases sitting between them. This CDR3 contains 12 residues. Germline V gene sequence: CDR1 SGHVS, CDR2 FNYEAQ.

This clonotype was counted a few times. The chain has TRBV7-9 and TRBJ2-4, with 11 bases that match TRBD2. Losses at the gene ends were 4 bases for V and 1 base for J; bases not matched to a gene: 9. Germline V lookup: CDR1 SEHNR, CDR2 FQNEAQ (reference sequence). The CDR3 has 18 residues. The CDR3 coding sequence is TGTGCCAGCAGCTCTAGCGCTAGCGGGGGGCTCGCCAAAAACATTCAGTACTTC. This encodes CASSSSASGGLAKNIQYF.

In this sample, this clonotype turned up many times. This rearrangement joins TRBV7-6 to TRBJ2-5; 8 nucleotides align to TRBD2. Losses at the gene ends were 5 bases for V and 2 bases for J; bases not matched to a gene: 10. CDR1 and CDR2 from the germline V gene are SGHVS and FNYEAQ. The CDR3 consists of 16 residues. In DNA form, the CDR3 reads TGTGCCAGCAGCCTCGGTGGGATAGCGGGACAAGAGACCCAGTACTTC. It codes for CASSLGGIAGQETQYF.

In regard to this clonotype: Its ends do not fully match the called genes, so a read error is possible. The chain couples TRBV6-2 or TRBV6-3 to TRBJ1-2; TRBD1 matches at 7 bases. In germline, CDR1 is MNHEY, CDR2 SVGEGT. The CDR3 sequence is 12 residues long. The CDR3 DNA reads as TGTGTCAGCAGCGGGGACAGAAAGGGCTACACCTTC. The encoded protein is CVSSGDRKGYTF.

This sequence joins TRBV11-3 and TRBJ1-1; no definite D call. The CDR3 is made up of 13 amino acids. V lost 4 bases and J 4 bases, leaving 10 bases between the germline ends. Germline V lookup: CDR1 SGHNT, CDR2 YENEEA. CDR3 loop: CASSSYGSTEAFF. The DNA of the CDR3 is TGTGCCAGCAGCTCCTACGGGTCCACTGAAGCTTTCTTT.

This clonotype has more than one count but fewer than ten. This rearrangement joins TRBV27 to TRBJ1-1, with unresolved D. The CDR3 covers 14 residues. Trimming removed 5 bases at V and 1 base at J, with 11 bases between. Germline lookup yields CDR1 MNHEY and CDR2 SMNVEV (reference sequence). The CDR3 region is CASSPRKGNTEAFF. The CDR3 DNA reads as TGTGCCAGCAGTCCACGGAAGGGGAACACTGAAGCTTTCTTT.

This clonotype was observed at least ten times. The gene calls are TRBV24-1 and TRBJ2-1; D gene unclear. The length of the CDR3 is 13 residues. V was cut by 5 bases and J by 6 bases, with 10 bases left in between. Germline lookup yields CDR1 KGHDR and CDR2 SFDVKD. The CDR3 DNA follows: TGTGCCACCAGTGGGGCCCCAGGCAATGAGCAGTTCTTC. Translating it yields CATSGAPGNEQFF.

This clonotype came up once. The CDR3 DNA reads TGTGCCAGCAGCGTAGCTGGGGCGGGAGAGACCCAGTACTTC. Protein product: CASSVAGAGETQYF. The chain carries TRBV9 and TRBJ2-5, with D possibly being TRBD1 or TRBD2 (5 bases each). The CDR3 extends over 14 amino acids. Trimming pared 0 bases from V and 4 bases from J, leaving 10 bases between. Germline CDR1 SGDLS, CDR2 YYNGEE.

This clonotype was observed a handful of times. This chain links TRBV7-6 with TRBJ2-2; TRBD2 matches at 7 bases. The CDR3 runs to 16 residues. The V segment lost 1 base and the J segment 4 bases; nucleotides outside the gene matches: 6. Germline V CDR1 and CDR2: SGHVS, FNYEAQ. This CDR3 reads CASSLEGLAVTGELFF. CDR3 nucleotides: TGTGCCAGCAGCTTAGAAGGGCTAGCGGTCACCGGGGAGCTGTTTTTT.

The genes are TRBV11-2 and TRBJ2-5, with D perhaps matching TRBD2 (5 bases). Germline V gene data show CDR1 as SGHAT and CDR2 as FQNNGV. Trimming took 3 bases from V and 5 from J, leaving 10 bases between them. The CDR3 sequence is 13 residues long. The CDR3 DNA is TGTGCCAGCAGCTTCCCGGGGTATGAGACCCAGTACTTC. Translating gives CASSFPGYETQYF.

This clonotype came up a few times. The V call is TRBV7-6, the J call TRBJ2-6; D perhaps matches TRBD1 (7 bases). Trimming stripped 3 bases from V and 1 base from J, with 16 bases between. The CDR3 extends over 18 amino acids. Germline V gene sequence: CDR1 SGHVS, CDR2 FNYEAQ. The DNA for the CDR3 is TGTGCCAGCAGCTTGGGCCAGGGGGGCCTGTCTGGGGCCAACGTCCTGACTTTC. Translating gives CASSLGQGGLSGANVLTF.

This clonotype was detected once. The chain uses TRBV4-1 and TRBJ2-2; TRBD2 matches 8 bases. Germline CDR1 is MGHRA and CDR2 is YSYEKL. There are 16 residues in the CDR3. The V and J ends lost 4 bases and 7 bases, in that order; junction bases with no gene match: 11. In nucleotides, the CDR3 is TGCGCCAGCAGCCCCCTCGGGGGGGCCAGGGGCGGGGAGCTGTTTTTT. This translates into CASSPLGGARGGELFF.

The sample holds one count of this clonotype. The V gene is TRBV6-1, the J gene TRBJ2-7; the D gene is possibly TRBD2 (5 bases). Germline assignment: CDR1 MNHNS and CDR2 SASEGT. V dropped 6 bases and J dropped 2 bases, with 8 bases sitting between them. CDR3 length equals 12 residues. The CDR3 spells CASRFSAYEQYV. DNA of the CDR3: TGTGCCAGCAGATTTAGCGCCTACGAGCAGTACGTC.

This clonotype showed up just a few times. The V and J genes are TRBV6-5 and TRBJ2-3; D gene unclear. In germline, CDR1 is MNHEY, CDR2 SVGAGI. This CDR3 region has 14 residues. With 2 bases removed from V and 4 bases from J, the gap between germline ends came to 10 bases. The CDR3 protein is CASSYGVSADTQYF. In DNA, the CDR3 is TGTGCCAGCAGTTACGGGGTCTCGGCAGATACGCAGTATTTT.

This clonotype was counted ten times or more. The rearrangement joins TRBV6-5 to TRBJ1-1; 7 positions agree with TRBD1. V dropped 6 bases and J dropped 4; count of bases not matched to a gene: 5. The germline V gene encodes CDR1 MNHEY and CDR2 SVGAGI. The CDR3 contains 13 residues. This chain's CDR3 is CASSYAGGTEAFF. Written as DNA, the CDR3 is TGTGCCAGCAGCTACGCAGGGGGCACTGAAGCTTTCTTT.

The V call is TRBV29-1, the J call TRBJ1-2; 7 positions match TRBD1. CDR1 SQVTM and CDR2 ANQGSEA come from the germline V gene. V shed 5 bases and J 4 bases; nucleotides not matched to a gene: 10. The CDR3 contains 14 residues. The DNA for the CDR3 is TGCAGCGTTCCCCTGCAGGACAGGACCTATGGCTACACCTTC. Amino acids: CSVPLQDRTYGYTF.

This clonotype was counted only a few times. This chain uses TRBV27 with TRBJ2-5; 10 nucleotides match TRBD1. CDR3 size: 18 residues. Trimming at V came to 5 bases and at J to 1 base, leaving 13 bases not matched to a gene. Germline V gives CDR1 MNHEY, CDR2 SMNVEV (reference sequence). CDR3 loop: CASSTQPGQGLFQETQYF. The DNA of the CDR3 is TGTGCCAGCAGTACCCAACCGGGACAGGGGTTGTTCCAAGAGACCCAGTACTTC.